This record concerns one T cell receptor (beta chain) sequence. Its antigen is unidentified. The sample belongs to a study of shared clonotypes between healthy human individuals. Study findings and constraints: Generation probabilities were higher for clonotypes shared across all four sorted-subset donors than for unshared ones. Naive CD4 clonotypes were shared across a handful of donors at roughly 4.6%. Researchers sampled only blood; tissue repertoires likely differ.

Produced via immunoSEQ multiplex PCR; TCRdb's table is partial and in-frame only. The data contain about 2,500,000 clones, roughly nine tenths of them singletons. After removal of 1 base from V and 4 bases from J, the junction contained 7 bases not matched to a gene. In germline, CDR1 is SGHRS, CDR2 YFSETQ. This CDR3 region has 15 residues. Those who donated, Caucasian adults without exception, all lived in Nashville, Tennessee. This TCR derives from a man between 18 and 35 years old in good health. Sequenced sample: naive CD4+ T cells sorted from blood. Subset described: CD45RA+ positively selected. The rearrangement links TRBV5-1 to TRBJ1-1; TRBD1 agrees at 7 bases. Here the CDR3 DNA reads TGCGCCAGCAGCTTGCAGGGGGGTACGACCACTGAAGCTTTCTTT. This codes for CASSLQGGTTTEAFF.